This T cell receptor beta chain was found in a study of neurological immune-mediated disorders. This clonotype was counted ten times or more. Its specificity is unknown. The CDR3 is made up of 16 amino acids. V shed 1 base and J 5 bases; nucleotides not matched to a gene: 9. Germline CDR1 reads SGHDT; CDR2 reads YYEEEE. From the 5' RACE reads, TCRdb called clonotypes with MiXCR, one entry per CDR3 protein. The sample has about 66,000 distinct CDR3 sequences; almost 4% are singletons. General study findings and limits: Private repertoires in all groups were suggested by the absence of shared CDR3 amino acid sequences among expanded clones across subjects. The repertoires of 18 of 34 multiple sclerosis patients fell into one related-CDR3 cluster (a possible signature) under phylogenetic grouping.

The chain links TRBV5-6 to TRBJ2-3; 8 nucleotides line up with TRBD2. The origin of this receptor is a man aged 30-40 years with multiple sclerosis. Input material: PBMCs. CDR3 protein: CASSLLSGGPVDTQYF. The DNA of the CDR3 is TGTGCCAGCAGCTTGTTATCGGGGGGGCCGGTAGATACGCAGTATTTT.